These T cell receptor beta chains were read from a single sample in a study of response to subunit inactivated influenza vaccine. TCRdb processed the RT-PCR reads anew with MiXCR; each CDR3 protein has one entry. The sample yields more than 700,000 distinct CDR3 sequences, 21% seen once. Material: PBMCs from blood, obtained about 5 days after vaccination. The receptors stem from a man aged 50 to 60 who received an inactivated influenza vaccine. The CDR3 runs from the conserved cysteine through the conserved F or W. Each record gives: CDR3 length, J gene, V gene, clone size, D gene, CDR3 protein, CDR3 DNA. A D gene is named only where the DNA matches it firmly. Size is stated for part of the rows, as once, few or many counts, or as a class when the clone is expanded.

>14|TRBJ1-1|TRBV29-1|-|-
CSETGLQGNTEAFF
TGCAGCGAGACAGGTCTTCAGGGGAACACTGAAGCTTTCTTT
>15|TRBJ1-2|TRBV29-1|-|TRBD1
CSVALRDRAHYGYTF
TGCAGCGTGGCCTTACGGGACAGGGCACACTATGGCTACACCTTC
>14|TRBJ1-5|TRBV6-2/TRBV6-3|-|-
CATRRGAGNQPQHF
TGTGCCACCCGCAGGGGAGCTGGCAATCAGCCCCAGCATTTT
>15|TRBJ1-1|TRBV5-1|-|-
CASSLASKANTEAFF
TGCGCCAGCAGCTTGGCGTCGAAGGCGAACACTGAAGCTTTCTTT
>16|TRBJ2-2|TRBV5-1|many|TRBD2
CASSPLAGGLTGELFF
TGCGCCAGCAGCCCCCTAGCGGGAGGGCTGACCGGGGAGCTGTTTTTT
>12|TRBJ1-2|TRBV29-1|few|TRBD1
CSAWTGNYGYTF
TGCAGCGCCTGGACAGGGAACTATGGCTACACCTTC
>13|TRBJ2-3|TRBV5-6|-|-
CASSKAATDTQYF
TGTGCCAGCAGCAAAGCAGCCACAGATACGCAGTATTTT
>13|TRBJ2-7|TRBV20-1|-|-
CSAQIPARDEQYF
TGCAGTGCCCAAATCCCGGCGCGAGACGAGCAGTACTTC
>16|TRBJ1-5|TRBV20-1|few|TRBD1
CSASLGTVLSNQPQHF
TGCAGTGCTTCTCTAGGGACAGTCCTTAGCAATCAGCCCCAGCATTTT
>14|TRBJ2-3|TRBV20-1|-|TRBD2
CSAMAGGSTDTQYF
TGCAGTGCTATGGCGGGAGGGAGCACAGATACGCAGTATTTT
>14|TRBJ2-7|TRBV10-1|-|TRBD1
CASSAGTGRREQYF
TGCGCCAGCAGTGCCGGGACAGGGCGGCGGGAGCAGTACTTC
>13|TRBJ2-5|TRBV6-1|-|-
CASSAGPGETQYF
TGTGCCAGCAGTGCAGGCCCTGGGGAGACCCAGTACTTC
>14|TRBJ1-2|TRBV4-1|few|TRBD1
CASSLLGTGPSYTF
TGCGCCAGCAGCCTCCTCGGGACAGGGCCTTCCTACACCTTC
>14|TRBJ2-7|TRBV7-2|-|-
CASSSRQGGPEQYF
TGTGCCAGCAGCTCGCGACAGGGAGGGCCCGAGCAGTACTTC
>14|TRBJ2-1|TRBV12-3/TRBV12-4|-|-
CASTTAGSYNEQFF
TGTGCCAGCACCACAGCGGGCTCCTACAATGAGCAGTTCTTC
>15|TRBJ1-1|TRBV29-1|many|-
CSVPGGRGQNTEAFF
TGCAGCGTCCCCGGGGGCAGAGGCCAGAACACTGAAGCTTTCTTT